The 30 T cell receptor beta chains reported below all come from one sample, sequenced in a study of blood T cell repertoires in COVID-19 (dated by TCRdb to 2020 to 2021). The library was obtained by the immunoSEQ multiplex PCR assay. TCRdb took over this immuneACCESS table, retaining in-frame rearrangements with V and J assigned. Such tables are incomplete; in checked studies, under half of the missing clones stem from an unresolved V gene, and the remainder is unexplained. The sample has approximately 250,000 clones on record, approximately 82% of them singletons. The ten largest clonotypes hold over 12% of the sample. The sequenced sample consisted of PBMCs or T cells enriched from blood (not recorded which). The receptors shown here come from a man aged 35-49 years who had recovered from COVID-19.

V gene TRBV7-9 combines with J gene TRBJ1-1; D not certain. The CDR3 extends over 13 amino acids. CDR1 and CDR2 from the germline V gene are SEHNR and FQNEAQ (reference sequence). Trimming removed 1 base from V and 1 base from J, with 4 bases in between. The CDR3 region is CASSLDRNTEAFF. Written as DNA, the CDR3 is TGTGCCAGCAGCTTAGACAGGAACACTGAAGCTTTCTTT.

The chain couples TRBV2 to TRBJ1-5, with TRBD1 as a possible D gene (5 bases). Trimming shortened V by 3 bases and J by 6 bases, and 15 bases separated the two germline ends. Per germline, CDR1 SNHLY and CDR2 FYNNEI. The CDR3 loop spans 15 amino acids. This chain's CDR3 is CASSELGQRGQPQHF. The CDR3 DNA reads as TGTGCCAGCAGTGAGCTCGGACAAAGGGGTCAGCCCCAGCATTTT.

The rearrangement uses TRBV28 and TRBJ1-6; tentatively, D is TRBD1 (6 bases). The germline gives CDR1 MDHEN, CDR2 SYDVKM. Trimming removed 2 bases at V and 7 bases at J, with 9 bases between. This CDR3 region has 14 residues. CDR3 sequence: CASSLGQGNSPLHF. The CDR3 DNA follows: TGTGCCAGCAGTTTAGGCCAGGGGAATTCACCCCTCCACTTT. The full variable domain, with the rest looked up from reference TRBV28 and TRBJ1-6, is DVKVTQSSRYLVKRTGEKVFLECVQDMDHENMFWYRQDPGLGLRLIYFSYDVKMKEKGDIPEGYSVSREKKERFSLILESASTNQTSMYLCASSLGQGNSPLHFGNGTRLTVT.

This clone showed up just once. The rearrangement links TRBV5-5 to TRBJ2-6; no clear D. Trimming cost V 6 bases and J 0 bases, with 7 bases left between them. Germline V gene sequence: CDR1 SGHKS, CDR2 YYEKEE (reference sequence). The CDR3 has 14 amino acids. The CDR3, as DNA: TGTGCCAGCATAGCAAGCTCTGGGGCCAACGTCCTGACTTTC. It is translated as CASIASSGANVLTF. Complete variable domain (other parts from reference TRBV5-5 and TRBJ2-6): DAGVTQSPTHLIKTRGQQVTLRCSPISGHKSVSWYQQVLGQGPQFIFQYYEKEERGRGNFPDRFSARQFPNYSSELNVNALLLGDSALYLCASIASSGANVLTFGAGSRLTVL.

The chain combines TRBV27 with TRBJ2-1; D is possibly TRBD1 (5 bases). Trimming stripped 2 bases from V and 3 bases from J, with 11 bases between. The germline V gene encodes CDR1 MNHEY and CDR2 SMNVEV (reference sequence). This CDR3 comprises 15 residues. The chain's CDR3 is CASSLTPTGYNEQFF. The CDR3 DNA reads TGTGCCAGCAGTTTAACACCTACAGGCTACAATGAGCAGTTCTTC.

The V gene is TRBV18, the J gene TRBJ2-7; D remains unclear. Germline V gives CDR1 KGHSH, CDR2 LQKENI. This CDR3 comprises 14 residues. V was pared by 0 bases and J by 3 bases, with 9 bases between. The CDR3 DNA reads as TGTGCCAGCTCACCACCGGTCGGTTACTACGAGCAGTACTTC. Translated: CASSPPVGYYEQYF.

The V gene is TRBV28, the J gene TRBJ1-1; D perhaps matches TRBD1 (6 bases). Germline V gene data show CDR1 as MDHEN and CDR2 as SYDVKM. CDR3 length: 16 amino acids. V was shortened by 8 bases and J by 11 bases, with 30 bases between the two germline ends. CDR3 in amino acids: CASGPQSGTPIGGAFF. The CDR3 DNA follows: TGTGCCAGCGGTCCCCAGAGCGGGACACCTATTGGGGGGGCTTTCTTT. The complete variable domain, with remaining parts taken from reference TRBV28 and TRBJ1-1, reads DVKVTQSSRYLVKRTGEKVFLECVQDMDHENMFWYRQDPGLGLRLIYFSYDVKMKEKGDIPEGYSVSREKKERFSLILESASTNQTSMYLCASGPQSGTPIGGAFFGQGTRLTVV.

The chain couples TRBV27 to TRBJ2-3; maybe TRBD1 (6 bases). Trimming stripped 4 bases from V and 2 bases from J, with 13 bases between. The germline V gene encodes CDR1 MNHEY and CDR2 SMNVEV (reference sequence). The CDR3 is made up of 15 amino acids. The CDR3 region has the DNA TGTGCCAGCAGTTGGGCCGGGACAAACACAGATACGCAGTATTTT. It codes for CASSWAGTNTDTQYF.

The rearrangement links TRBV7-2 to TRBJ2-3; no reliable D call. V was cut by 0 bases and J by 0 bases, with 7 bases left in between. This CDR3 is 15 amino acids long. Per germline, CDR1 SGHTA and CDR2 FQGNSA. This chain's CDR3 is CASSLASRSTDTQYF. The CDR3 DNA sequence: TGTGCCAGCAGCTTAGCCTCTAGGAGCACAGATACGCAGTATTTT. Drawing the rest from reference TRBV7-2 and TRBJ2-3, the complete variable domain is GAGVSQSPSNKVTEKGKDVELRCDPISGHTALYWYRQSLGQGLEFLIYFQGNSAPDKSGLPSDRFSAERTGGSVSTLTIQRTQQEDSAVYLCASSLASRSTDTQYFGPGTRLTVL.

This chain uses TRBV7-9 with TRBJ2-7; D is possibly TRBD1 (6 bases). Looked up from germline, CDR1 is SEHNR and CDR2 is FQNEAQ (reference sequence). The CDR3 has 13 amino acids. Deletions cut 8 bases from V and 2 bases from J, with 13 bases between. CDR3 amino acids: CASGRRGAYEQYF. The DNA of the CDR3 is TGTGCCAGCGGCCGCAGGGGCGCCTACGAGCAGTACTTC.

The CDR3, as DNA: TGTGCCAGCAGCGAGACAAGGACAGGGAACTATGGCTACACCTTC. Protein: CASSETRTGNYGYTF. The rearrangement links TRBV5-5 to TRBJ1-2; 8 positions agree with TRBD1. The junction had 7 bases not matched to a gene; V was cut back by 4 bases and J by 2 bases. Germline-derived CDR1 and CDR2 are SGHKS and YYEKEE (reference sequence). This CDR3 contains 15 residues.

This chain joins TRBV10-1 and TRBJ1-2; D is unclear. V shed 8 bases and J shed 6 bases, with 16 bases lying between them. The CDR3 length is 13 residues. From germline, CDR1 is WNHNN and CDR2 SYGVQD (reference sequence). The CDR3: CASPTGVEDGYTF. As DNA, the CDR3 is TGCGCCAGCCCAACCGGGGTCGAGGATGGCTACACCTTC.

The chain links TRBV19 to TRBJ1-2; D not certain. V was cut by 9 bases and J by 1 base, with 18 bases left in between. Germline assignment: CDR1 LNHDA and CDR2 SQIVND (reference sequence). CDR3 length equals 15 residues. The DNA for the CDR3 is TGTGCCAGCAGAAATGCCGGGAACCTTAACTATGGCTACACCTTC. This translates into CASRNAGNLNYGYTF.

The chain combines TRBV28 with TRBJ1-2; D might be TRBD1 (6 bases). The V gene's germline CDR1 is MDHEN and CDR2 SYDVKM. V lost 2 bases and J 4 bases, leaving 11 bases between the germline ends. The CDR3 is 14 amino acids. The DNA for the CDR3 is TGTGCCAGCAGTTTACCAGGGGAGTCCTATGGCTACACCTTC. Translation: CASSLPGESYGYTF.

This rearrangement joins TRBV9 to TRBJ1-1; D remains unclear. There are 14 residues in the CDR3. Per the germline V gene, CDR1 is SGDLS and CDR2 is YYNGEE. V dropped 0 bases and J dropped 5 bases, with 11 bases sitting between them. CDR3 loop: CASSVEPERTEAFF. The DNA of the CDR3 is TGTGCCAGCAGCGTAGAGCCGGAGAGGACTGAAGCTTTCTTT.

The chain carries TRBV6-6 and TRBJ2-7; 7 nucleotides line up with TRBD2. The CDR3 is 15 amino acids. The V and J ends lost 0 bases and 4 bases, in that order; junction bases with no gene match: 6. Per the germline V gene, CDR1 is MNHNY and CDR2 is SVGAGI (reference sequence). DNA for the CDR3: TGTGCCAGCAGTTACTCGAGCGGGAACGGGTACGAGCAGTACTTC. As protein: CASSYSSGNGYEQYF.

This clone was seen only once. CDR3 region: CASSSGVEGRGTEAFF. As DNA, the CDR3 is TGTGCCAGCAGTTCGGGGGTCGAGGGCCGGGGGACTGAAGCTTTCTTT. The chain recombines TRBV28 with TRBJ1-1; D may be TRBD1 (5 bases). This CDR3 spans 16 amino acids. Per the germline V gene, CDR1 is MDHEN and CDR2 is SYDVKM. V was cut by 4 bases and J by 5 bases, with 20 bases left in between.

V gene TRBV7-2 combines with J gene TRBJ2-3, with D possibly TRBD2 on 5 matching bases. Trimming took off 7 bases at V and 6 bases at J, with 11 bases between the two ends. The germline gives CDR1 SGHTA, CDR2 FQGNSA. This CDR3 is 12 amino acids long. CDR3 residues: CASTGVWDTQYF. The CDR3 region has the DNA TGTGCCAGCACCGGGGTTTGGGATACGCAGTATTTT.

The rearrangement uses TRBV4-3 and TRBJ2-7; D not resolved. Trimming shortened V by 3 bases and J by 1 base, and 10 bases separated the two germline ends. Germline V CDR1 and CDR2: LGHNA, YSLEER. The length of the CDR3 is 14 residues. CDR3 sequence (DNA): TGCGCCAGCAGCCATGGCAGGCCGTCCTACGAGCAGTACTTC. Protein sequence: CASSHGRPSYEQYF.

A single count supports this clone. J is TRBJ2-3 and V is TRBV4-1; 9 bases map to TRBD2. Germline V CDR1 and CDR2: MGHRA, YSYEKL. The CDR3 consists of 16 residues. The V gene end was trimmed by 0 bases and the J gene end by 6 bases; junction bases not matched to a gene: 7. The CDR3 DNA reads TGCGCCAGCAGCCAAGAGGGGCTAGCGGGACGGGATACGCAGTATTTT. This gives the protein CASSQEGLAGRDTQYF.

This chain uses TRBV28 with TRBJ2-7, with D possibly TRBD2 on 7 matching bases. The CDR3 runs 15 residues. Trimming cost V 1 base and J 5 bases, with 15 bases left between them. CDR1 and CDR2 (germline): MDHEN, SYDVKM. CDR3 loop: CASSLSGGAGDEQYF. CDR3 sequence (DNA): TGTGCCAGCAGTTTATCGGGGGGCGCGGGTGACGAGCAGTACTTC.

This sequence joins TRBV5-4 and TRBJ1-1; 8 bases agree with TRBD1. Trimming took 1 base from V and 3 from J; bases not matched to a gene: 2. In germline, CDR1 is SGHNT, CDR2 YYREEE (reference sequence). CDR3 length equals 14 residues. DNA for the CDR3: TGTGCCAGCAGCTTGACAGGGGGAGACACTGAAGCTTTCTTT. Translating gives CASSLTGGDTEAFF.

The chain combines TRBV30 with TRBJ2-7; 10 bases are shared with TRBD2. There are 16 residues in the CDR3. J was trimmed by 1 base and V by 3 bases; bases with no gene match: 9. Germline loops: CDR1 GTSNPN, CDR2 SVGIG (reference sequence). The CDR3: CAWRIAGGTKSYEQYF. Here the CDR3 DNA reads TGTGCCTGGAGAATAGCGGGAGGAACCAAATCCTACGAGCAGTACTTC.

This clone has a single count. This chain joins TRBV19 and TRBJ2-2; a possible D gene is TRBD1 (6 bases). The CDR3 has 13 amino acids. Germline CDR1 and CDR2: LNHDA and SQIVND (reference sequence). Trimming cost V 5 bases and J 5 bases, with 9 bases left between them. The CDR3 nucleotides are TGTGCCAGTAGTTTTCAGGGGACCGGGGAGCTGTTTTTT. Protein product: CASSFQGTGELFF.

CDR3 loop: CASSQREVSNEQFF. The CDR3 nucleotides are TGTGCTAGTAGTCAGCGGGAGGTCTCCAATGAGCAGTTCTTC. This chain joins TRBV12-5 and TRBJ2-1; 9 nucleotides line up with TRBD2. Germline V gives CDR1 LGHNT, CDR2 FRNRAP. V lost 8 bases to trimming and J lost 6 bases; unmatched junction nucleotides: 8. The CDR3 spans 14 residues.

The chain has TRBV5-1 and TRBJ2-3; D perhaps matches TRBD1 (5 bases). Germline loops: CDR1 SGHRS, CDR2 YFSETQ. V dropped 1 base and J dropped 4 bases, with 16 bases sitting between them. CDR3 length: 16 residues. This CDR3 reads CASSLRGPDWADTQYF. DNA for the CDR3: TGCGCCAGCAGCTTGAGGGGTCCCGATTGGGCAGATACGCAGTATTTT.

The V gene is TRBV6-5, the J gene TRBJ2-2; the D is unclear. This CDR3 is built from 11 residues. Between the trimmed V and J ends, which lost 8 bases and 5 bases, there was a span of 6 bases. Germline V gene data show CDR1 as MNHEY and CDR2 as SVGAGI. Written as DNA, the CDR3 is TGTGCCAGCGGTCGGACCGGGGAGCTGTTTTTT. It codes for CASGRTGELFF.

The V gene is TRBV5-1, the J gene TRBJ1-2; 9 positions agree with TRBD1. V dropped 1 base and J dropped 7; count of bases not matched to a gene: 5. Germline V gene data show CDR1 as SGHRS and CDR2 as YFSETQ. CDR3 size: 14 residues. The CDR3 region is CASSLNTGGGGYTF. In nucleotides, the CDR3 is TGCGCCAGCAGCTTGAATACAGGGGGCGGTGGCTACACCTTC.

As concerns this clone: Other DNA sequences in the sample encode the same CDR3. This chain joins TRBV28 and TRBJ1-1; D not certain. CDR3 size: 11 residues. The germline V gene has CDR1 MDHEN and CDR2 SYDVKM. Trimming left V 3 bases short and J 7 bases short, with 6 bases between. CDR3 sequence: CASSLAGEAFF. CDR3 coding DNA: TGTGCCAGCAGTTTGGCAGGTGAAGCTTTCTTT. Complete variable domain (other parts from reference TRBV28 and TRBJ1-1): DVKVTQSSRYLVKRTGEKVFLECVQDMDHENMFWYRQDPGLGLRLIYFSYDVKMKEKGDIPEGYSVSREKKERFSLILESASTNQTSMYLCASSLAGEAFFGQGTRLTVV.

As to this clone: At one end the junction does not follow the germline gene, possibly because of a read error. V gene TRBV7-3 combines with J gene TRBJ1-1; TRBD1 matches 9 bases. Per the germline V gene, CDR1 is SGHTA and CDR2 is FQGTGA. The length of the CDR3 is 12 residues. The CDR3 reads CASGTGNAEAFF. Here the CDR3 DNA reads TGTGCCAGTGGGACAGGGAACGCTGAAGCTTTCTTT.